These 19 T cell receptor beta chains share one sample of origin, sequenced in a study of CD8 T cells in Susac syndrome. Random hexamers were used to reverse transcribe the RNA input (0.5 to 1 ug). TCRdb passed the immunoSEQ multiplex PCR reads through MiXCR, listing each CDR3 protein once. This sample carries 120,000 to 150,000 distinct CDR3 sequences, approximately 94% of them seen once, and the ten largest clones take 0.07% to 0.1%. The sequenced sample consisted of CD4+ T cells from PBMCs. Receptors were obtained from a human donor in good health.

This clonotype was observed once. The chain has TRBV2 and TRBJ1-1; tentative D call: TRBD1 (5 bases). The ends were cut back, 6 bases at V and 5 bases at J, with 13 bases in the middle. Germline CDR1 reads SNHLY; CDR2 reads FYNNEI. The CDR3 length is 13 residues. CDR3 loop: CASRGEEGTEAFF. CDR3 DNA sequence: TGTGCCAGCAGAGGAGAGGAGGGGACTGAAGCTTTCTTT. Drawing the rest from reference TRBV2 and TRBJ1-1, the complete variable domain is EPEVTQTPSHQVTQMGQEVILRCVPISNHLYFYWYRQILGQKVEFLVSFYNNEISEKSEIFDDQFSVERPDGSNFTLKIRSTKLEDSAMYFCASRGEEGTEAFFGQGTRLTVV.

The chain has TRBV27 and TRBJ1-5; TRBD1 matches 8 bases. CDR3 length equals 14 residues. J gave up 6 bases and V 4 bases, and 5 bases lay outside the gene matches. Per germline, CDR1 MNHEY and CDR2 SMNVEV (reference sequence). CDR3 in amino acids: CASSYRGMTQPQHF. The CDR3, as DNA: TGTGCCAGCAGTTACAGGGGGATGACTCAGCCCCAGCATTTT.

CDR3 nucleotides: TGTGCCTGGAGACGAGGACGGACACGCTCTGGGGCCAACGTCCTGACTTTC. Encoded protein: CAWRRGRTRSGANVLTF. The chain recombines TRBV30 with TRBJ2-6; possible D gene TRBD1, 5 bases. CDR1 and CDR2 from the germline V gene are GTSNPN and SVGIG (reference sequence). Trimming took 3 bases from V and 0 from J, leaving 15 bases between them. CDR3 size: 17 residues.

The gene calls are TRBV6-1 and TRBJ1-2; TRBD1 might be the D (5 bases). Germline lookup yields CDR1 MNHNS and CDR2 SASEGT. Trimming left V 5 bases short and J 6 bases short, with 16 bases between. This CDR3 has 14 amino acids. The CDR3, as DNA: TGTGCCAGCAGTCTGCAGGGAGTTGAGGATGGCTACACCTTC. Amino acids: CASSLQGVEDGYTF.

The chain joins TRBV10-3 to TRBJ1-5; D is possibly TRBD1 (5 bases). The CDR3 sequence is 16 residues long. In germline, CDR1 is ENHRY, CDR2 SYGVKD. V was pared by 3 bases and J by 8 bases, with 20 bases between. DNA for the CDR3: TGTGCCATCAGTGAATTTGGAAGAGGGAAAGGGGAGCCCCAGCATTTT. This codes for CAISEFGRGKGEPQHF.

This clonotype was observed once. The chain recombines TRBV20-1 with TRBJ1-2, with a weak D call TRBD1 (6 bases). The CDR3 loop spans 11 amino acids. Germline assignment: CDR1 DFQATT and CDR2 SNEGSKA (reference sequence). The ends were cut back, 5 bases at V and 3 bases at J, with 7 bases in the middle. CDR3 DNA sequence: TGCAGTGCTCCAGGGGACTATGGCTACACCTTC. It translates to CSAPGDYGYTF.

The rearrangement joins TRBV30 to TRBJ2-7; 8 bases are shared with TRBD2. The CDR3 consists of 17 residues. Germline CDR1 GTSNPN, CDR2 SVGIG (reference sequence). The V segment lost 5 bases and the J segment 3 bases; nucleotides outside the gene matches: 18. CDR3: CAWAHPVRKRGGYEQYF. CDR3 coding DNA: TGTGCCTGGGCCCACCCGGTCCGAAAACGGGGGGGCTACGAGCAGTACTTC.

This clonotype was seen once. The gene calls are TRBV20-1 and TRBJ2-1; D not certain. Trimming removed 0 bases at V and 6 bases at J, with 9 bases between. CDR3 size: 13 residues. Germline V gene sequence: CDR1 DFQATT, CDR2 SNEGSKA (reference sequence). The CDR3, as DNA: TGCAGTGCTAGAGATTACTTACTCAATGAGCAGTTCTTC. Its protein product is CSARDYLLNEQFF.

The chain has TRBV30 and TRBJ1-2; D is ambiguous. The germline V gene has CDR1 GTSNPN and CDR2 SVGIG (reference sequence). The CDR3 sequence is 14 residues long. V lost 0 bases and J lost 4, with 12 bases in between. In nucleotides, the CDR3 is TGTGCCTGGAGTGTTTCGGAAGCTGTCTATGGCTACACCTTC. It translates to CAWSVSEAVYGYTF.

The rearrangement links TRBV19 to TRBJ2-7; 7 positions agree with TRBD2. This CDR3 spans 15 amino acids. Germline V gene sequence: CDR1 LNHDA, CDR2 SQIVND (reference sequence). Unmatched junction bases numbered 6, after V lost 4 bases and J lost 0 bases. The CDR3 sequence: CASSRLWGGSYEQYF. Written as DNA, the CDR3 is TGTGCCAGTAGTAGGCTGTGGGGGGGCTCCTACGAGCAGTACTTC.

The rearrangement links TRBV20-1 to TRBJ1-2; 9 bases align to TRBD1. Trimming at V came to 5 bases and at J to 4 bases, leaving 11 bases not matched to a gene. The CDR3 runs to 15 residues. The germline gives CDR1 DFQATT, CDR2 SNEGSKA (reference sequence). Written as DNA, the CDR3 is TGCAGTGCTCTAAGGACAGGGGAATTCGGCTATGGCTACACCTTC. Amino acids: CSALRTGEFGYGYTF.

This chain uses TRBV20-1 with TRBJ2-1, with 10 nucleotides matching TRBD1. Per the germline V gene, CDR1 is DFQATT and CDR2 is SNEGSKA (reference sequence). V lost 0 bases and J lost 9; bases outside the gene matches: 8. The CDR3 loop spans 15 amino acids. This chain's CDR3 is CSARDRTGGHSEQFF. In DNA form, the CDR3 reads TGCAGTGCTAGAGATCGGACAGGGGGTCATAGTGAGCAGTTCTTC.

The CDR3 reads CASSRVLANYGYTF. The CDR3 coding sequence is TGTGCCAGCAGCCGAGTGTTAGCTAACTATGGCTACACCTTC. V is TRBV9 and J is TRBJ1-2; no clear D gene. Trimming stripped 4 bases from V and 0 bases from J, with 10 bases between. Germline-derived CDR1 and CDR2 are SGDLS and YYNGEE. CDR3 length: 14 amino acids.

The V gene is TRBV28, the J gene TRBJ2-7, with D unresolved. With 2 bases removed from V and 5 bases from J, the gap between germline ends came to 7 bases. Looked up from germline, CDR1 is MDHEN and CDR2 is SYDVKM. The CDR3 runs 12 residues. CDR3 amino acids: CASSLQRDEQYF. CDR3 nucleotides: TGTGCCAGCAGTTTACAACGGGACGAGCAGTACTTC. The variable domain in full, with the rest retrieved from reference TRBV28 and TRBJ2-7, is DVKVTQSSRYLVKRTGEKVFLECVQDMDHENMFWYRQDPGLGLRLIYFSYDVKMKEKGDIPEGYSVSREKKERFSLILESASTNQTSMYLCASSLQRDEQYFGPGTRLTVT.

This chain connects TRBV3-1 to TRBJ2-2; 7 nucleotides align to TRBD1. After removal of 1 base from V and 3 bases from J, the junction contained 5 bases not matched to a gene. The CDR3 is 16 amino acids. Germline CDR1 LGHDT, CDR2 YNNKEL (reference sequence). The CDR3 sequence is CASSQVTGAYTGELFF. The CDR3 bases are TGTGCCAGCAGCCAAGTCACAGGGGCATACACCGGGGAGCTGTTTTTT.

The V call is TRBV20-1, the J call TRBJ1-5, with D perhaps matching TRBD1 (5 bases). Germline-derived CDR1 and CDR2 are DFQATT and SNEGSKA (reference sequence). CDR3 length equals 15 residues. V was trimmed by 7 bases and J by 9 bases, leaving 25 bases between them. The CDR3 loop is CSVQPNGQPSWPQHF. The CDR3 nucleotides are TGCAGTGTCCAGCCTAATGGACAACCCAGTTGGCCCCAGCATTTT.

This clonotype was detected only once. The CDR3: CASSAGAGQRDTQYF. Written as DNA, the CDR3 is TGTGCCAGCAGTGCGGGGGCGGGCCAGAGAGATACGCAGTATTTT. The V gene is TRBV6-4, the J gene TRBJ2-3, with D perhaps TRBD1 or TRBD2 (6 bases each). The CDR3 contains 15 residues. V was cut by 4 bases and J by 5 bases, with 16 bases left in between. CDR1 MRHNA and CDR2 SNTAGT come from the germline V gene.

The chain uses TRBV5-1 and TRBJ2-2; 9 nucleotides match TRBD1. The junction had 10 bases not matched to a gene; V was cut back by 0 bases and J by 4 bases. The germline CDR1 and CDR2 sequences are SGHRS and YFSETQ. This CDR3 region has 18 residues. The CDR3 is CASSLVPKGQGATGELFF. The CDR3 DNA follows: TGCGCCAGCAGCTTGGTGCCGAAGGGACAGGGTGCCACCGGGGAGCTGTTTTTT.

This chain links TRBV12-3 or TRBV12-4 with TRBJ1-2, with unresolved D. The V end lost 1 base, the J end lost 0 bases, and 12 bases lay between the germline ends. The CDR3 is 16 residues long. CDR3 sequence (DNA): TGTGCCAGCAGTTTAGGACGGCGGAGGGCTAACTATGGCTACACCTTC. Amino acid sequence: CASSLGRRRANYGYTF.